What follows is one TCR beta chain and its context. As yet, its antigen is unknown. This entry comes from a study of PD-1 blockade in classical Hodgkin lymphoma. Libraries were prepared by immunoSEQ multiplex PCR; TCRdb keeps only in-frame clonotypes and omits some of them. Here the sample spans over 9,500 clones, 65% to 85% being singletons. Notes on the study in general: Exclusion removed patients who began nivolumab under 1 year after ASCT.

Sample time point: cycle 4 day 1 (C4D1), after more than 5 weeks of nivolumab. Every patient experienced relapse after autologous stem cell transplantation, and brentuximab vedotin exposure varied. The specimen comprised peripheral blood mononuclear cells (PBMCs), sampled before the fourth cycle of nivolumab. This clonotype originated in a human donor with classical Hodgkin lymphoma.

As DNA, the CDR3 is TGCGCCAGCAGCTGGGCTATTGGCGGGGCAAACAATGAGCAGTTCTTC. It is translated as CASSWAIGGANNEQFF. The chain has TRBV5-1 and TRBJ2-1, with D possibly matching TRBD2 (6 bases). The CDR3 consists of 16 residues. The germline V and J ends were trimmed by 3 bases and 5 bases, with 18 bases remaining between them. In germline, CDR1 is SGHRS, CDR2 YFSETQ.